This TCR beta chain was found in a study of technical replicates of blood from a few donors. This CDR3 spans 13 amino acids. From germline, CDR1 is SQVTM and CDR2 ANQGSEA. V was pared by 4 bases and J by 0 bases, with 6 bases between. Only in-frame clones appear in the TCRdb table, and some are missing; sequencing was by immunoSEQ multiplex PCR. The sample holds more than 75,000 clones, 90% to 97% seen once. The clonotype was recovered from a human donor in good health. The V and J genes are TRBV29-1 and TRBJ1-4, with D tentatively TRBD1 (5 bases). Sequenced input: T cells isolated from PBMCs. DNA for the CDR3: TGCAGCGTTGCACAGGCAACTAATGAAAAACTGTTTTTT. It translates to CSVAQATNEKLFF.